The TCR beta chain described here comes from a study of identifying expanded T cells in peripheral blood. This clone has a single count. Antigen specificity is unknown. Findings of the study overall: Roughly 1.2 clones differed between technical replicates, versus around 15 and 18 over time. Clone count variance between approximately two-week samples rose with total template count.

Assay used: immunoSEQ multiplex PCR; TCRdb lists only in-frame clones, some missing. The sample includes 100,000 or so clones, around nine tenths of them seen just once. Trimming left V 1 base short and J 4 bases short, with 19 bases between. Germline-derived CDR1 and CDR2 are SGHTA and FQGNSA. The CDR3 has 17 residues. No infections or other immune events were documented during collection. V gene TRBV7-2 combines with J gene TRBJ1-2; tentative D call: TRBD1 (6 bases). Sequencing was carried out using blood. This receptor was taken from a person between 18 and 69 years old in good health. Written as DNA, the CDR3 is TGTGCCAGCAGCTTAGAGAAGTTTTTGGGGGGCGGCTATGGCTACACCTTC. It yields the protein CASSLEKFLGGGYGYTF.